A selection of T cell receptor beta chains follows, all from one sample in a study of blood T cell repertoires in COVID-19. The method was immunoSEQ multiplex PCR; TCRdb's version includes in-frame clones alone and lacks a portion of them. The sample holds some 130,000 clones, under 85% seen once. The sequenced material came from peripheral blood. These receptors originate from a man aged 40-50 years with active or convalescent COVID-19. CDR3s leave out the opening cysteine and the closing phenylalanine or tryptophan.

J: TRBJ2-5
V: TRBV30
CDR3: AWSVPRGARETQY

J: TRBJ1-3
V: TRBV2
CDR3: ASSNQPRTGEVGNTIY

J: TRBJ2-3
V: TRBV2
CDR3: ASRLGTGVRPDTQY

J: TRBJ1-5
V: TRBV5-6
CDR3: ASSSVSGPQH

J: TRBJ1-4
V: TRBV2
CDR3: ATHLEMGEKLF

J: TRBJ2-1
V: TRBV5-4
CDR3: ASSLVGTGGYNEQF

J: TRBJ2-7
V: TRBV6-1
CDR3: ASSEAVQIYEQY

J: TRBJ1-4
V: TRBV6-5
CDR3: ASSYGQRSNEKLF

J: TRBJ2-1
V: TRBV7-9
CDR3: ASSLGQVFYNEQF

J: TRBJ1-5
V: TRBV2
CDR3: ATQGQGNQPQH

J: TRBJ1-3
V: TRBV7-9
CDR3: ASSIENSAGNTIY

J: TRBJ2-5
V: TRBV30
CDR3: AWSVLKETQY

J: TRBJ2-2
V: TRBV6-5
CDR3: ASSYTSGGAGGELF

J: TRBJ2-3
V: TRBV5-1
CDR3: ASSFGTSGVARAPTDTQY

J: TRBJ2-1
V: TRBV7-2
CDR3: ASSLVRGNEQF

J: TRBJ2-7
V: TRBV7-2
CDR3: ASSAQAGSTYEQY

J: TRBJ1-2
V: TRBV5-6
CDR3: ASSATGGGYT

J: TRBJ2-2
V: TRBV4-1
CDR3: ASSQVDRGIGELF

J: TRBJ1-1
V: TRBV27
CDR3: ASSLGTEGAF

J: TRBJ2-1
V: TRBV30
CDR3: AWRDQGSYNEQF

J: TRBJ1-1
V: TRBV2
CDR3: ASSSGGSPAF

J: TRBJ2-1
V: TRBV6-1
CDR3: ASSERTGNNEQF

J: TRBJ1-2
V: TRBV2
CDR3: ASSDEGNYGYT

J: TRBJ1-2
V: TRBV7-6
CDR3: ASRKGDGYT

J: TRBJ2-7
V: TRBV7-2
CDR3: ASSPRGGGGAHEQY

J: TRBJ2-3
V: TRBV18
CDR3: ASPAHSPGQNVRGVGSDTQY

J: TRBJ1-1
V: TRBV29-1
CDR3: SVEFQSWANTEAF

J: TRBJ2-5
V: TRBV29-1
CDR3: SVGTSGGVETQY

J: TRBJ1-1
V: TRBV7-9
CDR3: ASSYEGVGTEAF

J: TRBJ2-1
V: TRBV10-3
CDR3: AISSSGGPSSYNEQF

J: TRBJ1-1
V: TRBV7-2
CDR3: ASSASGTSNTEAF

J: TRBJ1-1
V: TRBV7-9
CDR3: ASSPAVRDRKPRNTEAF

J: TRBJ1-5
V: TRBV6-5
CDR3: ASSYSESNQPQH

J: TRBJ2-7
V: TRBV2
CDR3: ASSEDSTLRGQY

J: TRBJ1-2
V: TRBV27
CDR3: ASRRTGLGYYGYT

J: TRBJ2-2
V: TRBV6-5
CDR3: ASRGTGGDGELF

J: TRBJ1-4
V: TRBV6-5
CDR3: AGGTGGLGGEKLF

J: TRBJ1-3
V: TRBV7-6
CDR3: ASSRTGVDSGNTIY

J: TRBJ2-7
V: TRBV11-2
CDR3: ASSSNYEQY

J: TRBJ1-2
V: TRBV15
CDR3: ATRGVNYGYT

J: TRBJ2-4
V: TRBV9
CDR3: ASSDDRVQY

J: TRBJ1-5
V: TRBV5-6
CDR3: ASSRGGQPQH

J: TRBJ1-1
V: TRBV9
CDR3: ASSPRRGSGTEAF

J: TRBJ2-3
V: TRBV2
CDR3: ASGGIPTSTDTQY

J: TRBJ1-2
V: TRBV4-1
CDR3: ASSRDSNYGYT

J: TRBJ2-7
V: TRBV12-3/TRBV12-4
CDR3: ASSRDITYEQY

J: TRBJ2-7
V: TRBV30
CDR3: AWSVGTTPTYEQY

J: TRBJ1-4
V: TRBV5-5
CDR3: ASSLGGGEKLF

J: TRBJ1-1
V: TRBV11-2
CDR3: ASSSGQGNTEAF

J: TRBJ2-5
V: TRBV9
CDR3: ASSVAHRATSGGPQETQY

J: TRBJ1-1
V: TRBV5-6
CDR3: ASSLSRARAF

J: TRBJ1-1
V: TRBV28
CDR3: ASSLKAGMDTEAF

J: TRBJ1-3
V: TRBV10-3
CDR3: AISRDRGSLAGNTIY

J: TRBJ2-1
V: TRBV3-1/TRBV3-2
CDR3: ASSQLSGGYNEQF

J: TRBJ2-5
V: TRBV18
CDR3: ASSGDRGETQY

J: TRBJ2-1
V: TRBV25-1
CDR3: ASSEPGLAGLNEQF

J: TRBJ1-2
V: TRBV18
CDR3: ASSRKRTGDGYT

J: TRBJ1-3
V: TRBV7-5
CDR3: VRSRRGVQGAGNTIY

J: TRBJ1-2
V: TRBV2
CDR3: ASSESENGYT

J: TRBJ1-3
V: TRBV7-2
CDR3: ASSLGQPRNTIY